The 25 T cell receptor beta chains given below trace back to one sample, sequenced in a study of cytomegalovirus exposure and HLA in healthy donors. Assay used: immunoSEQ multiplex PCR; TCRdb lists only in-frame clones, some missing. In the table there are roughly 330,000 clones, 75% to 90% of which are singletons. The sequenced material came from PBMCs. These receptors all come from a woman aged 25 to 39 in good health and CMV-seropositive.

The J gene is TRBJ2-7, the V gene TRBV6-4, with D unresolved. Germline V gene sequence: CDR1 MRHNA, CDR2 SNTAGT. This CDR3 has 13 amino acids. The V end was cut by 0 bases, the J end by 3 bases, with 6 bases between. DNA for the CDR3: TGTGCCAGCAGTGACTCGAGTCACTACGAGCAGTACTTC. It is translated as CASSDSSHYEQYF.

This chain uses TRBV29-1 with TRBJ2-1, with D perhaps matching TRBD1 (6 bases). CDR3 length equals 12 residues. V was shortened by 8 bases and J by 7 bases, with 15 bases between the two germline ends. Per the germline V gene, CDR1 is SQVTM and CDR2 is ANQGSEA. CDR3 region: CSSPRRGNEQFF. The CDR3 coding sequence is TGCAGCTCCCCTAGAAGGGGGAATGAGCAGTTCTTC.

Here the CDR3 reads CASSARTGSGELFF. In DNA form, the CDR3 reads TGTGCCAGCAGTGCCCGGACAGGGTCCGGGGAGCTGTTTTTT. The chain couples TRBV2 to TRBJ2-2; 8 nucleotides agree with TRBD1. Germline trimming cut 4 bases from V and 6 bases from J; bases unmatched to any gene: 4. Looked up from germline, CDR1 is SNHLY and CDR2 is FYNNEI. The CDR3 is made up of 14 amino acids. Variable domain in full (rest from reference TRBV2 and TRBJ2-2): EPEVTQTPSHQVTQMGQEVILRCVPISNHLYFYWYRQILGQKVEFLVSFYNNEISEKSEIFDDQFSVERPDGSNFTLKIRSTKLEDSAMYFCASSARTGSGELFFGEGSRLTVL.

The sample holds many counts of this clone. The V gene is TRBV19, the J gene TRBJ2-1; D call uncertain. There are 13 residues in the CDR3. Looked up from germline, CDR1 is LNHDA and CDR2 is SQIVND (reference sequence). Trimming took off 1 base at V and 6 bases at J, with 7 bases between the two ends. CDR3 sequence: CASSIGPGNEQFF. The CDR3 DNA reads as TGTGCCAGTAGTATAGGACCGGGCAATGAGCAGTTCTTC.

The chain uses TRBV27 and TRBJ2-3; TRBD1 matches 7 bases. Germline CDR1 MNHEY, CDR2 SMNVEV (reference sequence). This CDR3 is 18 amino acids long. Trimming removed 6 bases from V and 0 bases from J; junction bases left unmatched: 15. CDR3 protein: CASRVTRDSYFSTDTQYF. The CDR3 coding sequence is TGTGCCAGCAGGGTCACCCGGGACAGCTACTTTAGCACAGATACGCAGTATTTT.

The chain combines TRBV5-1 with TRBJ2-5; possibly TRBD1 for D (7 bases). This CDR3 spans 14 amino acids. Per the germline V gene, CDR1 is SGHRS and CDR2 is YFSETQ. In DNA form, the CDR3 reads TGCGCTACGGGGGAAGGACAGGAGGGGGAGACCCAGTACTTC. The encoded protein is CATGEGQEGETQYF.

The chain carries TRBV6-1 and TRBJ2-1; D is uncertain. Germline CDR1 and CDR2: MNHNS and SASEGT. The CDR3 has 14 residues. V lost 3 bases and J 0 bases, leaving 6 bases between the germline ends. The CDR3 reads CASSEGDSYNEQFF. The CDR3 DNA reads as TGTGCCAGCAGTGAGGGTGACTCCTACAATGAGCAGTTCTTC.

The genes are TRBV6-1 and TRBJ2-2; unclear D gene. This CDR3 is built from 13 residues. The V end was cut by 5 bases, the J end by 2 bases, with 6 bases between. Germline V gene lookup returns CDR1 MNHNS and CDR2 SASEGT. The CDR3 nucleotides read TGTGCCAGCAGTCCCGCAAACACCGGGGAGCTGTTTTTT. Protein sequence: CASSPANTGELFF.

The chain carries TRBV6-5 and TRBJ2-7, with D maybe TRBD1 (6 bases). CDR3 length equals 15 residues. V lost 5 bases to trimming and J lost 5 bases, with 19 bases between them. The germline CDR1 and CDR2 sequences are MNHEY and SVGAGI. Written as DNA, the CDR3 is TGTGCCAGCAGTACCACCAGGGGCCGAGTCGACGAGCAGTACTTC. This gives the protein CASSTTRGRVDEQYF.

This rearrangement joins TRBV9 to TRBJ1-1, with D perhaps TRBD1 (6 bases). This CDR3 is built from 18 residues. Per germline, CDR1 SGDLS and CDR2 YYNGEE. Trimming stripped 3 bases from V and 0 bases from J, with 21 bases between. The CDR3 sequence: CASSARPGRGGMNTEAFF. CDR3 coding DNA: TGTGCCAGCAGCGCCCGTCCAGGGAGGGGGGGCATGAACACTGAAGCTTTCTTT.

The rearrangement links TRBV5-6 to TRBJ2-7; the match to TRBD2 covers 9 bases. The V segment lost 0 bases and the J segment 4 bases; nucleotides outside the gene matches: 5. The CDR3 runs 15 residues. Per the germline V gene, CDR1 is SGHDT and CDR2 is YYEEEE. CDR3 in DNA: TGTGCCAGCAGCTTGGATACTAGCGGGCCTTACGAGCAGTACTTC. Residues: CASSLDTSGPYEQYF.

The rearrangement uses TRBV6-6 and TRBJ2-1; D may be TRBD2 (5 bases). The CDR3 extends over 15 amino acids. Between the trimmed V and J ends, which lost 5 bases and 7 bases, there was a span of 18 bases. The germline gives CDR1 MNHNY, CDR2 SVGAGI (reference sequence). The CDR3 protein is CASSALGAVDNEQFF. As DNA, the CDR3 is TGTGCCAGCAGTGCGCTGGGAGCGGTAGATAATGAGCAGTTCTTC.

CDR3 sequence (DNA): TGTGCCAGCAGTGAAGCGTATAAGGGTTCAAACTATGGCTACACCTTC. It is translated as CASSEAYKGSNYGYTF. The chain links TRBV2 to TRBJ1-2; D is ambiguous. This CDR3 has 16 residues. V lost 0 bases and J 2 bases, leaving 13 bases between the germline ends. CDR1 is SNHLY and CDR2 is FYNNEI in the germline V gene. The full variable domain, with the rest looked up from reference TRBV2 and TRBJ1-2, is EPEVTQTPSHQVTQMGQEVILRCVPISNHLYFYWYRQILGQKVEFLVSFYNNEISEKSEIFDDQFSVERPDGSNFTLKIRSTKLEDSAMYFCASSEAYKGSNYGYTFGSGTRLTVV.

The CDR3, as DNA: TGCGCCAGCAGCCAAGAGGGACAGGCCAATCAGCCCCAGCATTTT. This gives the protein CASSQEGQANQPQHF. The J gene is TRBJ1-5, the V gene TRBV4-3; the match to TRBD1 covers 8 bases. From germline, CDR1 is LGHNA and CDR2 YSLEER. Trimming at V came to 0 bases and at J to 3 bases, leaving 1 base not matched to a gene. The CDR3 is 15 residues long.

The V gene is TRBV13, the J gene TRBJ2-1; TRBD2 aligns across 9 bases. The ends lost 1 base at V and 6 bases at J; junction bases unmatched: 4. The germline gives CDR1 PRHDT, CDR2 FYEKMQ (reference sequence). The CDR3 loop spans 15 amino acids. This CDR3 reads CASSLDAGGPNEQFF. CDR3 nucleotides: TGTGCCAGCAGCTTAGATGCGGGAGGGCCCAATGAGCAGTTCTTC.

The chain links TRBV4-2 to TRBJ2-7, with D possibly called TRBD1 or TRBD2 (6 bases each). The CDR3 loop spans 15 amino acids. V was pared by 0 bases and J by 0 bases, with 9 bases between. Germline lookup yields CDR1 LGHNA and CDR2 YNFKEQ. CDR3 sequence (DNA): TGTGCCAGCAGCCAAGAGAAGGGGGGCTCCTACGAGCAGTACTTC. It specifies CASSQEKGGSYEQYF.

The genes are TRBV29-1 and TRBJ1-1; possibly TRBD1 for D (6 bases). Germline V CDR1 and CDR2: SQVTM, ANQGSEA. Between the trimmed V and J ends, which lost 0 bases and 5 bases, there was a span of 13 bases. The CDR3 consists of 14 residues. CDR3 in amino acids: CSVEDMVRGTEAFF. The CDR3 DNA follows: TGCAGCGTTGAAGATATGGTCAGGGGAACTGAAGCTTTCTTT.

This chain connects TRBV28 to TRBJ2-5; D may match TRBD1 or TRBD2 (5 bases each). Germline CDR1 is MDHEN and CDR2 is SYDVKM. The CDR3 loop spans 15 amino acids. Trimming stripped 1 base from V and 5 bases from J, with 14 bases between. Written as DNA, the CDR3 is TGTGCCAGCAGTTTATCCGGGGCCCTCTTTGAGACCCAGTACTTC. It translates to CASSLSGALFETQYF.

This CDR3 reads CASSQDREYNEQFF. CDR3 sequence (DNA): TGCGCCAGCAGCCAAGATAGGGAGTACAATGAGCAGTTCTTC. V gene TRBV4-1 combines with J gene TRBJ2-1; D might be TRBD2 (5 bases). This CDR3 has 14 amino acids. V dropped 0 bases and J dropped 4 bases, with 7 bases sitting between them. Germline-derived CDR1 and CDR2 are MGHRA and YSYEKL.

The chain employs TRBV6-6 and TRBJ1-2, with a tentative D call TRBD1 (5 bases). Trimming shortened V by 10 bases and J by 2 bases, and 17 bases separated the two germline ends. Germline assignment: CDR1 MNHNY and CDR2 SVGAGI (reference sequence). The CDR3 covers 14 residues. For the CDR3, the DNA is TGTGCCACCGAGGTGACAGAGAACAACTATGGCTACACCTTC. Its protein product is CATEVTENNYGYTF.

The chain couples TRBV6-5 to TRBJ1-3, with D possibly being TRBD1 (5 bases). CDR3 length equals 14 residues. Trimming shortened V by 5 bases and J by 2 bases, and 10 bases separated the two germline ends. Germline V gene data show CDR1 as MNHEY and CDR2 as SVGAGI. CDR3 loop: CASSMRGAGNTIYF. The CDR3 DNA is TGTGCCAGCAGTATGAGGGGTGCTGGAAACACCATATATTTT.

The rearrangement joins TRBV7-3 to TRBJ1-6; D is unclear. Germline loops: CDR1 SGHTA, CDR2 FQGTGA. Trimming removed 2 bases at V and 7 bases at J, with 15 bases between. The CDR3 is 16 amino acids. The CDR3 bases are TGTGCCAGCAGCTTATCCCCAGCGGGAAAAAATTCACCCCTCCACTTT. Protein: CASSLSPAGKNSPLHF.

This chain links TRBV29-1 with TRBJ2-7, with a tentative D call TRBD2 (7 bases). V lost 0 bases and J 3 bases, leaving 15 bases between the germline ends. Looked up from germline, CDR1 is SQVTM and CDR2 is ANQGSEA. The CDR3 runs to 15 residues. The CDR3 sequence: CSVEDLTGGRYEQYF. In DNA form, the CDR3 reads TGCAGCGTTGAAGATCTAACGGGGGGCCGCTACGAGCAGTACTTC.

The J gene is TRBJ1-1, the V gene TRBV29-1; no reliable D call. Trimming cost V 7 bases and J 1 base, with 13 bases left between them. The CDR3 contains 13 residues. Germline V gene data show CDR1 as SQVTM and CDR2 as ANQGSEA. The CDR3 bases are TGCAGCGCAGTACCCGACGGGAACACTGAAGCTTTCTTT. As protein: CSAVPDGNTEAFF.

The genes are TRBV7-9 and TRBJ1-5; 10 bases map to TRBD1. Germline assignment: CDR1 SEHNR and CDR2 FQNEAQ (reference sequence). The CDR3 length is 13 residues. V lost 4 bases and J lost 7; bases outside the gene matches: 1. The CDR3 DNA is TGTGCCAGCAGCTGGGACAGGGGCCAGCCCCAGCATTTT. The encoded protein is CASSWDRGQPQHF. Supplemented by reference TRBV7-9 and TRBJ1-5, the full variable domain reads DTGVSQNPRHKITKRGQNVTFRCDPISEHNRLYWYRQTLGQGPEFLTYFQNEAQLEKSRLLSDRFSAERPKGSFSTLEIQRTEQGDSAMYLCASSWDRGQPQHFGDGTRLSIL.